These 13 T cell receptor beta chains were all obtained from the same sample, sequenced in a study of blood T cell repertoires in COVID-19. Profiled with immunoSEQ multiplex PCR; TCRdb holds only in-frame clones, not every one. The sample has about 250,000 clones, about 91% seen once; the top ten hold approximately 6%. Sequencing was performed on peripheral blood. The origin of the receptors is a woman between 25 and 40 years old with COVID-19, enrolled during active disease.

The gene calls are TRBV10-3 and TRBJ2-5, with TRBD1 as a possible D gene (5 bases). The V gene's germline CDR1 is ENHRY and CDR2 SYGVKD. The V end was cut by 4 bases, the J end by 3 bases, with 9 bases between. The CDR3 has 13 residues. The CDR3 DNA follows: TGTGCCATCAGTGTTACGACAGAAGAGACCCAGTACTTC. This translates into CAISVTTEETQYF.

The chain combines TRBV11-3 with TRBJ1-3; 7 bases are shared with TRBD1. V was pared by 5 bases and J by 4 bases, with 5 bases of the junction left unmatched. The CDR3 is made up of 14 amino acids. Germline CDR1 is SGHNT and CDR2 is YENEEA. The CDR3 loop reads CASSLRGPGNTIYF. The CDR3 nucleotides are TGTGCCAGCAGCCTTAGGGGGCCCGGAAACACCATATATTTT.

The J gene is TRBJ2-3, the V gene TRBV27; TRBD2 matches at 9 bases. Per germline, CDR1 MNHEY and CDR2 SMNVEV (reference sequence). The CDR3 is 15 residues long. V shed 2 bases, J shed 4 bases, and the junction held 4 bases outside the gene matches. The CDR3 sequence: CASSLIRGGADTQYF. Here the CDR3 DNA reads TGTGCCAGCAGTTTAATTCGCGGGGGGGCAGATACGCAGTATTTT.

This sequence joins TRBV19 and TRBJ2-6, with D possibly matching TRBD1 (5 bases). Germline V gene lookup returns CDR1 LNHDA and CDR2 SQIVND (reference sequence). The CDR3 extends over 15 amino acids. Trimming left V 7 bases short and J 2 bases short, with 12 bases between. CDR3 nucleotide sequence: TGTGCCAGTAAAAATTCAGGGACTGGGGCCAACGTCCTGACTTTC. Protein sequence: CASKNSGTGANVLTF.

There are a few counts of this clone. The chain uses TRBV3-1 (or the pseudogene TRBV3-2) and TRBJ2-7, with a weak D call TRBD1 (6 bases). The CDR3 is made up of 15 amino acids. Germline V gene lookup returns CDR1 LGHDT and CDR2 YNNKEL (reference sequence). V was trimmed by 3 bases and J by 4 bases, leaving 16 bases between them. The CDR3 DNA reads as TGTGCCAGCAGCCAGGGGCCGGGACATCGTTACGAGCAGTACTTC. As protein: CASSQGPGHRYEQYF.

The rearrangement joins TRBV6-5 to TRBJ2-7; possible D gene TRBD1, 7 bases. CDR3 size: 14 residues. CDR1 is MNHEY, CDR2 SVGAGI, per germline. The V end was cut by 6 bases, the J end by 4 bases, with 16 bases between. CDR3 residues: CASRKTGRMYEQYF. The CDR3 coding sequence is TGTGCCAGCAGGAAGACAGGGAGGATGTACGAGCAGTACTTC.

The CDR3 coding sequence is TGCGCCAGCAGCCCCGGGGGAGGAGGCGGCTACACCTTC. Residues: CASSPGGGGGYTF. The chain links TRBV5-1 to TRBJ1-2; perhaps TRBD1 as D (5 bases). Germline V CDR1 and CDR2: SGHRS, YFSETQ. The CDR3 runs to 13 residues. Between the trimmed V and J ends, which lost 4 bases and 8 bases, there was a span of 15 bases.

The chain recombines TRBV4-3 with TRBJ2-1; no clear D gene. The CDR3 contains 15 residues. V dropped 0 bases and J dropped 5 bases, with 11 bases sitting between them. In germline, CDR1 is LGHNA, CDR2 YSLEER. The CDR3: CASSQDRGRNNEQFF. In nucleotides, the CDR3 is TGCGCCAGCAGCCAAGATCGAGGAAGGAACAATGAGCAGTTCTTC.

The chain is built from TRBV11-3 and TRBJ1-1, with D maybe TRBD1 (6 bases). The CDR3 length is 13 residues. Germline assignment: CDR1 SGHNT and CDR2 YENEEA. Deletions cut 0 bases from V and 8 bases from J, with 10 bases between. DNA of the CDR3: TGTGCCAGCAGCTTAGATCCGGGACAAGAAGCTTTCTTT. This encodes CASSLDPGQEAFF.

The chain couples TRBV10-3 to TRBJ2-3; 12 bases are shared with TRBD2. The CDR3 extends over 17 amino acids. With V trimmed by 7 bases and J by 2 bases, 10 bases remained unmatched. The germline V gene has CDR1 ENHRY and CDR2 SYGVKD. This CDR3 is CAIMTETSGGYTDTQYF. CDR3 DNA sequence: TGTGCCATCATGACCGAGACTAGCGGGGGCTACACAGATACGCAGTATTTT.

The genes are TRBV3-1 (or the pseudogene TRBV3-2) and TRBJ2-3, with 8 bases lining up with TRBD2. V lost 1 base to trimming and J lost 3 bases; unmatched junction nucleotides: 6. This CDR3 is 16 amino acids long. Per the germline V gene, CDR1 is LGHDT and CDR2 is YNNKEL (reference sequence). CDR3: CASSQGREGLTDTQYF. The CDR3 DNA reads TGTGCCAGCAGCCAAGGACGGGAGGGCCTAACAGATACGCAGTATTTT.

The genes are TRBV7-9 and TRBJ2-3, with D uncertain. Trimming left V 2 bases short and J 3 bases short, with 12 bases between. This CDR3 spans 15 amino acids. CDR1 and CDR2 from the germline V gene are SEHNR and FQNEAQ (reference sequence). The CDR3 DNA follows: TGTGCCAGCAGCTTATATCACGGAGAAACAGATACGCAGTATTTT. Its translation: CASSLYHGETDTQYF.

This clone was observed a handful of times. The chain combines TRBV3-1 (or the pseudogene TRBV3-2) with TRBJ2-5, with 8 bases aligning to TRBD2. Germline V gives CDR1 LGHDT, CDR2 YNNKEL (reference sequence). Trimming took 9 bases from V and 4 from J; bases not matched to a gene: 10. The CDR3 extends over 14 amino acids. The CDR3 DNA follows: TGTGCCAGTACGGGGGCGGGGGGCGGAGAGACCCAGTACTTC. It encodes CASTGAGGGETQYF.